Sequencing of this T cell receptor beta chain was carried out in a study of shared clonotypes between healthy human individuals. V dropped 6 bases and J dropped 7; count of bases not matched to a gene: 7. Germline V gene lookup returns CDR1 SEHNR and CDR2 FQNEAQ (reference sequence). The CDR3 has 13 residues. Per the original methods: In the immunoSEQ data, sequences were junction-only and lacked quality scores, so filtering differed. The assay was immunoSEQ multiplex PCR, and TCRdb's table has in-frame clones only and misses some. V and J calls and clone size come straight from that table; D and trimming were deduced from the DNA. The sample includes a few million clones, approximately 93% of them seen just once.

Sequencing input: naive CD4+ T cells from PBMCs. Sample subset: CD45RA+ positively selected. The chain couples TRBV7-9 to TRBJ2-3, with TRBD1 matching 7 bases. The TCR originated in a man between 18 and 29 years old in good health. Some clones in this sample may be carry-over from other donors' samples. CDR3 DNA: TGTGCCAGCAGAGACAGGGTCATGAATACGCAGTATTTT. The encoded protein is CASRDRVMNTQYF. The full variable domain, in which reference TRBV7-9 and TRBJ2-3 provide the parts outside the CDR3, is DTGVSQNPRHKITKRGQNVTFRCDPISEHNRLYWYRQTLGQGPEFLTYFQNEAQLEKSRLLSDRFSAERPKGSFSTLEIQRTEQGDSAMYLCASRDRVMNTQYFGPGTRLTVL.